The 12 T cell receptor beta chains below were found in one sample sequenced in a study of T cell repertoires in cytomegalovirus infection. TCRdb called the reads again in MiXCR, with one record for every CDR3 protein. Of roughly 600,000 distinct CDR3 sequences in the sample, 20% to 25% were seen once. The sample was CD8+ T cells from PBMCs. These receptors all stem from a human donor in good health (CMV status not recorded). Some clones in this sample may be carry-over from other donors' samples.

This clonotype was seen repeatedly, ten times or more. The chain combines TRBV7-9 with TRBJ1-2; the D is unclear. V dropped 0 bases and J dropped 4 bases, with 12 bases sitting between them. The CDR3 extends over 15 amino acids. Germline-derived CDR1 and CDR2 are SEHNR and FQNEAQ (reference sequence). This chain's CDR3 is CASSLAPGQSYGYTF. CDR3 sequence (DNA): TGTGCCAGCAGCTTAGCGCCTGGGCAGAGCTATGGCTACACCTTC.

This clonotype was seen a handful of times. The rearrangement joins TRBV7-2 to TRBJ2-3, with 9 bases identical to TRBD1. Germline trimming cut 6 bases from V and 4 bases from J; bases unmatched to any gene: 8. CDR1 and CDR2 (germline): SGHTA, FQGNSA. The CDR3 totals 15 residues. In DNA, the CDR3 is TGTGCCAGCAGATCCGGACAGGGGAGATCAGATACGCAGTATTTT. Translating it yields CASRSGQGRSDTQYF. The complete variable domain, with remaining parts taken from reference TRBV7-2 and TRBJ2-3, reads GAGVSQSPSNKVTEKGKDVELRCDPISGHTALYWYRQSLGQGLEFLIYFQGNSAPDKSGLPSDRFSAERTGGSVSTLTIQRTQQEDSAVYLCASRSGQGRSDTQYFGPGTRLTVL.

The chain recombines TRBV6-5 with TRBJ2-2; no reliable D call. The V and J ends lost 2 bases and 6 bases respectively, with 16 bases between them. Germline-derived CDR1 and CDR2 are MNHEY and SVGAGI. There are 16 residues in the CDR3. Here the CDR3 DNA reads TGTGCCAGCAGTTACCCTGGATTCATCGAGGCCGGGGAGCTGTTTTTT. Its protein is CASSYPGFIEAGELFF.

V gene TRBV2 combines with J gene TRBJ2-2; possible D gene TRBD1, 5 bases. The CDR3 loop spans 12 amino acids. The germline V and J ends were trimmed by 7 bases and 6 bases, with 9 bases remaining between them. CDR1 is SNHLY, CDR2 FYNNEI, per germline. The CDR3 sequence is CASMGLSGELFF. The CDR3, as DNA: TGTGCCAGCATGGGGCTCTCCGGGGAGCTGTTTTTT.

This chain connects TRBV28 to TRBJ1-1; D possibly corresponds to TRBD1 (6 bases). CDR3 size: 12 residues. Germline CDR1 MDHEN, CDR2 SYDVKM. V was trimmed by 7 bases and J by 5 bases, leaving 11 bases between them. As DNA, the CDR3 is TGTGCCAGCAACGCAACAGGGACTGAAGCTTTCTTT. It codes for CASNATGTEAFF.

This clonotype was seen a handful of times. V is TRBV11-2 and J is TRBJ2-1; a weak D match, TRBD2 (5 bases). The CDR3 has 14 residues. V was cut by 8 bases and J by 2 bases, with 13 bases left in between. CDR1 is SGHAT and CDR2 is FQNNGV in the germline V gene. The CDR3: CASLSGMAYNEQFF. The CDR3 region has the DNA TGTGCCAGCTTGTCGGGGATGGCCTACAATGAGCAGTTCTTC.

In this sample, this clonotype turned up a few times. V is TRBV4-3 and J is TRBJ1-6; no definite D call. The V gene's germline CDR1 is LGHNA and CDR2 YSLEER. Between the trimmed V and J ends, which lost 3 bases and 5 bases, there was a span of 17 bases. The CDR3 spans 17 residues. CDR3 sequence: CASSHLGPEDNNSPLHF. CDR3 coding DNA: TGCGCCAGCAGCCACCTTGGCCCCGAAGACAATAATTCACCCCTCCACTTT.

This clonotype was detected many times. The chain combines TRBV28 with TRBJ2-1, with D unresolved. This CDR3 is 15 amino acids long. The V end was cut by 2 bases, the J end by 0 bases, with 8 bases between. Germline V gene data show CDR1 as MDHEN and CDR2 as SYDVKM. CDR3 bases: TGTGCCAGCAGTTTACAGGAGAGCTCCTACAATGAGCAGTTCTTC. It specifies CASSLQESSYNEQFF.

The V and J genes are TRBV6-1 and TRBJ1-1; TRBD1 might be the D (5 bases). Germline assignment: CDR1 MNHNS and CDR2 SASEGT. Trimming took 4 bases from V and 1 from J, leaving 16 bases between them. There are 16 residues in the CDR3. In DNA form, the CDR3 reads TGTGCCAGCAGTGTGGGACCGCTCAATAAGAACACTGAAGCTTTCTTT. Its translation: CASSVGPLNKNTEAFF.

This clonotype was counted a few times. The J gene is TRBJ2-2, the V gene TRBV7-4; maybe TRBD1 (5 bases). The germline V gene has CDR1 SGHVT and CDR2 SQSDAQ. The CDR3 sequence is 16 residues long. V was clipped by 5 bases and J by 6 bases, with 19 bases between them. CDR3 sequence reads: CASSAPQGMDSGELFF. The CDR3 bases are TGTGCCAGCAGCGCCCCCCAGGGAATGGATTCCGGGGAGCTGTTTTTT.

This clonotype was picked up a small number of times. CDR3 residues: CASSPRSSPKETQYF. CDR3 sequence (DNA): TGTGCCAGCAGCCCGAGGAGCAGCCCTAAAGAGACCCAGTACTTC. This chain joins TRBV28 and TRBJ2-5; no definite D call. V was pared by 6 bases and J by 3 bases, with 17 bases between. This CDR3 has 15 amino acids. CDR1 is MDHEN, CDR2 SYDVKM, per germline.

The V gene is TRBV19, the J gene TRBJ2-2; D is unclear. CDR1 LNHDA and CDR2 SQIVND come from the germline V gene (reference sequence). CDR3 length: 17 amino acids. V gave up 3 bases and J gave up 0 bases, with 14 bases separating them. The CDR3 region has the DNA TGTGCCAGTAGTATCCCGAACGTATATTCGAACACCGGGGAGCTGTTTTTT. Amino acid sequence: CASSIPNVYSNTGELFF.